A single sample gave rise to the 21 T cell receptor beta chains below, sequenced in a study of OX40 agonist ivuxolimab in advanced cancers. Here immunoSEQ multiplex PCR was the method, and the copy in TCRdb shows in-frame clones only, minus some. The sample records just over 90,000 clones, 80% to 95% being singletons. Sample: CD4+ or CD8+ T cells sorted from blood, taken in a trial of the OX40 agonist ivuxolimab. The receptors shown here come from an adult with an advanced solid tumor such as melanoma, head and neck, liver or kidney cancer.

The gene calls are TRBV19 and TRBJ2-1; D might be TRBD1 or TRBD2, each matching 5 bases. This CDR3 is 17 amino acids long. In germline, CDR1 is LNHDA, CDR2 SQIVND (reference sequence). V was clipped by 2 bases and J by 8 bases, with 22 bases between them. The CDR3 is CASSITGPLRRAHEQFF. The CDR3 bases are TGTGCCAGTAGTATAACGGGACCGTTGAGGCGGGCCCATGAGCAGTTCTTC.

CDR3 amino acids: CASSIRTGGPNGYTF. The CDR3 DNA sequence: TGTGCCAGCAGCATTAGGACAGGGGGTCCTAATGGCTACACCTTC. The rearrangement uses TRBV27 and TRBJ1-2, with 10 bases that match TRBD1. The CDR3 length is 15 residues. Germline CDR1 is MNHEY and CDR2 is SMNVEV (reference sequence). The V segment lost 6 bases and the J segment 6 bases; nucleotides outside the gene matches: 10.

CDR3 region: CSASDSYEQYF. The CDR3 region has the DNA TGCAGTGCTAGCGACAGCTACGAGCAGTACTTC. The rearrangement uses TRBV20-1 and TRBJ2-5; possible D gene TRBD1, 5 bases. The end of the DNA fits TRBJ2-7 better, so the J call may be wrong. Germline CDR1 is DFQATT and CDR2 is SNEGSKA (reference sequence). The CDR3 totals 11 residues.

In regard to this clone: The same CDR3 can be traced to other DNA sequences in this sample. V gene TRBV9 combines with J gene TRBJ1-3; no definite D call. The CDR3 length is 14 residues. V lost 0 bases, J lost 2 bases, and 6 bases lay in between. The germline V gene has CDR1 SGDLS and CDR2 YYNGEE. In DNA form, the CDR3 reads TGTGCCAGCAGCGTAGGCGAACCTGGAAACACCATATATTTT. Protein: CASSVGEPGNTIYF.

DNA for the CDR3: TGTGCCAGCAGTGAAAGGACGACAGGGGGTTCCTACGAGCAGTACTTC. Its translation: CASSERTTGGSYEQYF. This chain connects TRBV2 to TRBJ2-7, with 9 positions matching TRBD1. The V gene's germline CDR1 is SNHLY and CDR2 FYNNEI. V was clipped by 2 bases and J by 1 base; unmatched bases: 6. The CDR3 length is 16 residues.

This chain uses TRBV5-1 with TRBJ2-5; D perhaps matches TRBD1 (6 bases). The CDR3 contains 15 residues. Between the trimmed V and J ends, which lost 6 bases and 2 bases, there was a span of 17 bases. Germline assignment: CDR1 SGHRS and CDR2 YFSETQ. The CDR3, as DNA: TGCGCCAGCATTGACAGCCAAGGGGGTCAAGAGACCCAGTACTTC. Residues: CASIDSQGGQETQYF.

The rearrangement links TRBV19 to TRBJ1-3; 8 bases agree with TRBD1. Germline lookup yields CDR1 LNHDA and CDR2 SQIVND (reference sequence). The J segment lost 10 bases and the V segment lost 7 bases, leaving 15 bases of the junction unmatched. CDR3 length: 15 residues. DNA for the CDR3: TGTGCCAGTAAACCCGGGACAGGCGGACGTCAAACCATATATTTT. The encoded protein is CASKPGTGGRQTIYF.

CDR3 nucleotides: TGCGCCAGCAGTGATAGGGTCGGGACAGAGGACGAGCAGTACTTC. As protein: CASSDRVGTEDEQYF. V gene TRBV10-2 combines with J gene TRBJ2-7, with 7 nucleotides matching TRBD1. The CDR3 extends over 15 amino acids. Germline CDR1 WSHSY, CDR2 SAAADI. Losses at the gene ends were 3 bases for V and 5 bases for J; bases not matched to a gene: 10.

The chain links TRBV7-9 to TRBJ1-2; D gene unclear. The germline V and J ends were trimmed by 10 bases and 5 bases, with 11 bases remaining between them. The CDR3 covers 11 residues. Germline-derived CDR1 and CDR2 are SEHNR and FQNEAQ (reference sequence). CDR3 amino acids: CANTELYGYTF. CDR3 DNA sequence: TGTGCCAACACTGAGCTTTATGGCTACACCTTC.

Details on this clone: Within the sample, other DNA sequences also encode this same CDR3. This chain connects TRBV27 to TRBJ1-2; TRBD1 might be the D (5 bases). Germline CDR1 and CDR2: MNHEY and SMNVEV (reference sequence). The CDR3 spans 14 residues. Trimming shortened V by 6 bases and J by 1 base, and 12 bases separated the two germline ends. The CDR3 region has the DNA TGTGCCAGCAGAGGGGACGGTTTTAACTATGGCTACACCTTC. Residues: CASRGDGFNYGYTF.

V and J are TRBV5-1 and TRBJ1-2, with TRBD1 identical over 7 bases. The CDR3 extends over 13 amino acids. J lost 5 bases, V lost 7 bases, and 8 bases had no gene match. Germline CDR1 and CDR2: SGHRS and YFSETQ. CDR3 DNA: TGCGCCAGCCGACCGACAGGGATGTATGGCTACACCTTC. The encoded protein is CASRPTGMYGYTF.

The chain couples TRBV5-5 to TRBJ2-2; no firm D call. V shed 4 bases and J shed 5 bases, with 6 bases lying between them. The CDR3 length is 12 residues. Germline CDR1 is SGHKS and CDR2 is YYEKEE (reference sequence). The CDR3 region is CASSPPTGELFF. CDR3 in DNA: TGTGCCAGCAGCCCTCCAACCGGGGAGCTGTTTTTT.

CDR3 nucleotide sequence: TGCGCCAGCAGTGACTGGGCAGGGAATGGCTACACCTTC. Protein sequence: CASSDWAGNGYTF. This chain uses TRBV10-1 with TRBJ1-2; tentatively, D is TRBD1 (5 bases). Per germline, CDR1 WNHNN and CDR2 SYGVQD (reference sequence). The CDR3 runs 13 residues. The V end was cut by 3 bases, the J end by 6 bases, with 11 bases between.

The rearrangement uses TRBV4-1 and TRBJ2-2; D uncertain. The CDR3 covers 14 residues. With 1 base removed from V and 1 base from J, the gap between germline ends came to 4 bases. CDR1 and CDR2 from the germline V gene are MGHRA and YSYEKL. CDR3 residues: CASSQGQNTGELFF. CDR3 DNA sequence: TGCGCCAGCAGCCAAGGGCAGAACACCGGGGAGCTGTTTTTT.

The CDR3 sequence is CASSQDPDGYEQYF. The CDR3 region has the DNA TGTGCCAGCAGCCAAGATCCGGACGGATACGAGCAGTACTTC. This sequence joins TRBV4-2 and TRBJ2-7; no clear D gene. The CDR3 has 14 residues. V lost 0 bases and J 4 bases, leaving 10 bases between the germline ends. Germline CDR1 and CDR2: LGHNA and YNFKEQ.

The chain uses TRBV7-9 and TRBJ2-6; D gene ambiguous. CDR3 size: 12 residues. The V end lost 9 bases, the J end lost 0 bases, and 3 bases lay between the germline ends. Looked up from germline, CDR1 is SEHNR and CDR2 is FQNEAQ (reference sequence). The CDR3 region has the DNA TGTGCCAGTGACTCTGGGGCCAACGTCCTGACTTTC. This translates into CASDSGANVLTF. The full variable domain, in which reference TRBV7-9 and TRBJ2-6 provide the parts outside the CDR3, is DTGVSQNPRHKITKRGQNVTFRCDPISEHNRLYWYRQTLGQGPEFLTYFQNEAQLEKSRLLSDRFSAERPKGSFSTLEIQRTEQGDSAMYLCASDSGANVLTFGAGSRLTVL.

The V call is TRBV5-5, the J call TRBJ1-2; D remains unclear. The CDR3 is 13 amino acids. Germline lookup yields CDR1 SGHKS and CDR2 YYEKEE (reference sequence). The CDR3 coding sequence is TGTGCGACTGGTGGGAGCCACAACTATGGCTACACCTTC. Translation: CATGGSHNYGYTF.

The gene calls are TRBV29-1 and TRBJ1-2; D call uncertain. The germline gives CDR1 SQVTM, CDR2 ANQGSEA. Trimming stripped 5 bases from V and 6 bases from J, with 10 bases between. The CDR3 loop spans 11 amino acids. CDR3 nucleotide sequence: TGCAGCGTTTTCGGAACTCATGGCTACACCTTC. This codes for CSVFGTHGYTF. Full variable domain (rest looked up from reference TRBV29-1 and TRBJ1-2): SAVISQKPSRDICQRGTSLTIQCQVDSQVTMMFWYRQQPGQSLTLIATANQGSEATYESGFVIDKFPISRPNLTFSTLTVSNMSPEDSSIYLCSVFGTHGYTFGSGTRLTVV.

The V and J genes are TRBV4-1 and TRBJ2-5; 7 bases match TRBD1. Germline CDR1 and CDR2: MGHRA and YSYEKL. The CDR3 covers 15 residues. J gave up 2 bases and V 3 bases, and 6 bases lay outside the gene matches. The CDR3 DNA reads as TGCGCCAGCAGCCAGCCGGGACAGAAACAAGAGACCCAGTACTTC. Protein: CASSQPGQKQETQYF.

The chain has TRBV4-1 and TRBJ2-1; D is undetermined. The CDR3 is 14 residues long. Trimming removed 2 bases from V and 3 bases from J, with 8 bases in between. Looked up from germline, CDR1 is MGHRA and CDR2 is YSYEKL. As DNA, the CDR3 is TGCGCCAGCAGCCAACTTCTGGACTACAATGAGCAGTTCTTC. Amino acid sequence: CASSQLLDYNEQFF.

This chain joins TRBV13 and TRBJ2-4; 8 bases map to TRBD1. The CDR3 loop spans 14 amino acids. With V trimmed by 5 bases and J by 4 bases, 4 bases remained unmatched. Per germline, CDR1 PRHDT and CDR2 FYEKMQ (reference sequence). The CDR3 nucleotides read TGTGCCAGCAGCACGGGACAGGAAAAAAACATTCAGTACTTC. Translating it yields CASSTGQEKNIQYF.